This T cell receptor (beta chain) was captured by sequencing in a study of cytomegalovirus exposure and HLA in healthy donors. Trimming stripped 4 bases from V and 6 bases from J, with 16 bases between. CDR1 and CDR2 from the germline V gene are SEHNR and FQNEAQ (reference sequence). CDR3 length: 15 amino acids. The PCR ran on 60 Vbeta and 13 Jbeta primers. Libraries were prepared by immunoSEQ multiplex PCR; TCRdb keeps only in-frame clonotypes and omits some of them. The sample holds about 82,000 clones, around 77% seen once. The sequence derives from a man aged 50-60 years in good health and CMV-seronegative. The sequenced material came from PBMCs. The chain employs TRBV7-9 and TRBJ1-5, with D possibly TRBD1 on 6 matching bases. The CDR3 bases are TGTGCCAGCAGCTCCGAACAGGGCGGGGGTCAGCCCCAGCATTTT. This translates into CASSSEQGGGQPQHF.